These 2 T cell receptor beta chains share one sample of origin, sequenced in a study of cytomegalovirus exposure and HLA in healthy donors. Researchers ran the PCR with 60 Vbeta and 13 Jbeta primers. TCRdb keeps only in-frame clones here, not all; method: immunoSEQ multiplex PCR. This table has 130,000 or so clones, roughly 76% appearing once. Material: PBMCs. These receptors were collected from a female donor in good health and CMV-seronegative.

The genes are TRBV27 and TRBJ1-5, with unresolved D. CDR1 and CDR2 (germline): MNHEY, SMNVEV (reference sequence). Deletions cut 3 bases from V and 6 bases from J, with 12 bases between. This CDR3 is 14 amino acids long. CDR3 protein: CASSFVSGAQPQHF. CDR3 bases: TGTGCCAGCAGTTTTGTCTCGGGTGCTCAGCCCCAGCATTTT.

J is TRBJ2-3 and V is TRBV9; 13 bases map to TRBD2. The CDR3 extends over 17 amino acids. Germline assignment: CDR1 SGDLS and CDR2 YYNGEE. V trimming: 1 base; J trimming: 5 bases; junction bases outside the gene matches: 7. DNA for the CDR3: TGTGCCAGCAGCGTACTAGGACTAGCGGGAGTTCGAGATACGCAGTATTTT. Translating it yields CASSVLGLAGVRDTQYF.